Following are 5 T cell receptor beta chains from one sample sequenced in a study of blood T cell repertoires in COVID-19. Method: immunoSEQ multiplex PCR; TCRdb's copy keeps in-frame clones and lacks some. The sample records 250,000 to 350,000 clones, approximately 90% being singletons. Sequences were obtained from peripheral blood. These receptors were collected from a woman between 45 and 65 years old with COVID-19, enrolled during active disease.

The chain is built from TRBV27 and TRBJ1-2, with 11 bases that match TRBD1. CDR1 is MNHEY and CDR2 is SMNVEV in the germline V gene (reference sequence). CDR3 size: 15 residues. Germline trimming cut 5 bases from V and 5 bases from J; bases unmatched to any gene: 7. The CDR3 sequence is CASSTPGTGGYGYTF. The CDR3 bases are TGTGCCAGCAGTACCCCAGGGACAGGGGGTTATGGCTACACCTTC.

The chain joins TRBV4-1 to TRBJ2-7; D gene uncertain. Germline V gene lookup returns CDR1 MGHRA and CDR2 YSYEKL. This CDR3 is built from 17 residues. The V end was cut by 0 bases, the J end by 2 bases, with 17 bases between. CDR3 in DNA: TGCGCCAGCAGCCAAGATCCCTTCGTGGGCCCCGCCTACGAGCAGTACTTC. Amino acids: CASSQDPFVGPAYEQYF.

The gene calls are TRBV27 and TRBJ1-2; TRBD1 might be the D (6 bases). From germline, CDR1 is MNHEY and CDR2 SMNVEV (reference sequence). Trimming took off 5 bases at V and 5 bases at J, with 18 bases between the two ends. The CDR3 is made up of 15 amino acids. CDR3 coding DNA: TGTGCCAGCAGTCGGATGGGGGGGGCGGGGTATGGCTACACCTTC. Translation: CASSRMGGAGYGYTF.

V usage is TRBV3-1 (or the pseudogene TRBV3-2) and J usage is TRBJ1-2; no firm D call. The CDR3 has 11 residues. Germline CDR1 LGHDT, CDR2 YNNKEL (reference sequence). In nucleotides, the CDR3 is TGTGGGCGGGGAGATAACTATGGCTACACCTTC. Protein sequence: CGRGDNYGYTF.

The chain is built from TRBV5-1 and TRBJ2-7; D gene unclear. Germline CDR1 reads SGHRS; CDR2 reads YFSETQ. The CDR3 is 15 amino acids. Deletions cut 1 base from V and 1 base from J, with 12 bases between. CDR3 DNA: TGCGCCAGCAGCTTGAGGTTTTCGGGTTCCTACGAGCAGTACTTC. Encoded protein: CASSLRFSGSYEQYF.